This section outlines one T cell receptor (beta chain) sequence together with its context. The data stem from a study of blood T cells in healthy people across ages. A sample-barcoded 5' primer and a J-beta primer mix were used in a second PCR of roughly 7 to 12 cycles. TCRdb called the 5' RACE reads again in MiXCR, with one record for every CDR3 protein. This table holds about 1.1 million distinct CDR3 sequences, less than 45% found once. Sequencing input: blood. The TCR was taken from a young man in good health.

The CDR3 sequence: CATRLVGVQDTQYF. In DNA, the CDR3 is TGTGCCACCAGACTAGTGGGGGTCCAAGATACGCAGTATTTT. The chain has TRBV12-3 or TRBV12-4 and TRBJ2-3; tentatively, D is TRBD2 (6 bases). V was shortened by 10 bases and J by 5 bases, with 19 bases between the two germline ends. The CDR3 runs 14 residues.